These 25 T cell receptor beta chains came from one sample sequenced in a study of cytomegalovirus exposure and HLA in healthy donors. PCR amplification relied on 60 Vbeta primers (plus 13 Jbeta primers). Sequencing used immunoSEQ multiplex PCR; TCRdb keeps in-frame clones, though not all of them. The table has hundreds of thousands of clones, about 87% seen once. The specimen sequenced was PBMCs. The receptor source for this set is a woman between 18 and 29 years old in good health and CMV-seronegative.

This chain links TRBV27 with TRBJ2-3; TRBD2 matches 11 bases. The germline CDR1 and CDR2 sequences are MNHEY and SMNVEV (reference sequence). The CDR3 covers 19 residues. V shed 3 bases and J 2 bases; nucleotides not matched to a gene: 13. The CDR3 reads CASSFLAGGPTAHTDTQYF. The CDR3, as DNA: TGTGCCAGCAGTTTCCTAGCGGGGGGCCCTACGGCCCACACAGATACGCAGTATTTT.

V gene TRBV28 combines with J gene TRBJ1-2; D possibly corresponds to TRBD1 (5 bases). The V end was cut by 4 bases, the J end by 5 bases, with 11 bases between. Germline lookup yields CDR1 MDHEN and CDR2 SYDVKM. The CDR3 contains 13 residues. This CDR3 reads CASSSGGDYGYTF. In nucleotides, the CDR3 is TGTGCCAGCAGTTCCGGGGGTGATTATGGCTACACCTTC.

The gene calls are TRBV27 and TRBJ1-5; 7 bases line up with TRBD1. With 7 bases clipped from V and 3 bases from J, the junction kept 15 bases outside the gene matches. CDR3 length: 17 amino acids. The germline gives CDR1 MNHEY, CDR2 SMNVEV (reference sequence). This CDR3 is CASKAQGGRGDNQPQHF. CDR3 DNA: TGTGCCAGCAAAGCCCAAGGGGGCCGAGGTGACAATCAGCCCCAGCATTTT.

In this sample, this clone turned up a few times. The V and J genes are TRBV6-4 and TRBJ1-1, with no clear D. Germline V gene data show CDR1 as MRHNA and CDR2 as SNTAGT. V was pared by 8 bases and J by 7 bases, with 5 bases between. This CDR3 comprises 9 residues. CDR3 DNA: TGTGCCAGCGCGAGTGAAGCTTTCTTT. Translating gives CASASEAFF.

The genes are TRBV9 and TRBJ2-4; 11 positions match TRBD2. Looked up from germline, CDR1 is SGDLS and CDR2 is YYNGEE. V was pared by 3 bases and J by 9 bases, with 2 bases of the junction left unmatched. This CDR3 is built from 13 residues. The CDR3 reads CASSASGGSIQYF. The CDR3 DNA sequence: TGTGCCAGCAGCGCTAGCGGGGGGAGCATTCAGTACTTC.

The CDR3 coding sequence is TGCGCCAGCACGGGACAGGGGGCCACTGAAGCTTTCTTT. It yields the protein CASTGQGATEAFF. The chain carries TRBV4-1 and TRBJ1-1; TRBD1 aligns across 12 bases. The CDR3 has 13 residues. The V segment lost 7 bases and the J segment 4 bases; nucleotides outside the gene matches: 1. Germline V CDR1 and CDR2: MGHRA, YSYEKL.

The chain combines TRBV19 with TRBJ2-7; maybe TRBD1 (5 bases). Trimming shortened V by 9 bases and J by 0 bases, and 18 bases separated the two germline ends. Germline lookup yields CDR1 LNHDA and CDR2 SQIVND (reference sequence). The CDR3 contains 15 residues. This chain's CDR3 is CASSPHKQASYEQYF. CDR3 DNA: TGTGCCAGCTCCCCCCATAAACAGGCCTCCTACGAGCAGTACTTC.

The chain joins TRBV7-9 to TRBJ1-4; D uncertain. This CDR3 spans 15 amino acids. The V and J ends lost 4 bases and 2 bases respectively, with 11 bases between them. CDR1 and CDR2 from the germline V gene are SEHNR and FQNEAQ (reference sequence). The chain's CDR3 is CASSSGRTTNEKLFF. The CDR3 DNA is TGTGCCAGCAGCTCCGGACGGACTACTAATGAAAAACTGTTTTTT.

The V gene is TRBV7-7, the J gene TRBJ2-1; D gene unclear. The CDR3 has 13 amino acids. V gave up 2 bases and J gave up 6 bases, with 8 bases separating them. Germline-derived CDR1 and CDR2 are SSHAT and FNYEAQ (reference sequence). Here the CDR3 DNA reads TGTGCCAGCAGCTTATTTCCGGGCAATGAGCAGTTCTTC. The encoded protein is CASSLFPGNEQFF.

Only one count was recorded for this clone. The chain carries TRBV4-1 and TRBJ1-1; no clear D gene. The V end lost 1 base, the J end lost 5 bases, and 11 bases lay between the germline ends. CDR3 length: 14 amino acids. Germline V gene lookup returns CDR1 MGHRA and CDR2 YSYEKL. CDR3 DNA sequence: TGCGCCAGCAGCCAAGTGATTTCGGGGACTGAAGCTTTCTTT. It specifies CASSQVISGTEAFF.

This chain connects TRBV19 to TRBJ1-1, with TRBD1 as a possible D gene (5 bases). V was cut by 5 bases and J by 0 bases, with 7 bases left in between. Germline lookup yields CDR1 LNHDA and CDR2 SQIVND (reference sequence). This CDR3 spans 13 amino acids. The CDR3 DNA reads TGTGCCAGTAGTCGACAGATGAACACTGAAGCTTTCTTT. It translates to CASSRQMNTEAFF.

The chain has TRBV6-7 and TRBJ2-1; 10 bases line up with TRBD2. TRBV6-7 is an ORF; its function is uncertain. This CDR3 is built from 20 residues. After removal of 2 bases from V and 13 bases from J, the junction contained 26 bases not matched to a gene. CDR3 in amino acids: CASSYQSSAAGGRRYYIQFF. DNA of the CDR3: TGTGCCAGCAGTTACCAATCCTCGGCAGCGGGGGGGCGGCGCTACTATATTCAGTTCTTC.

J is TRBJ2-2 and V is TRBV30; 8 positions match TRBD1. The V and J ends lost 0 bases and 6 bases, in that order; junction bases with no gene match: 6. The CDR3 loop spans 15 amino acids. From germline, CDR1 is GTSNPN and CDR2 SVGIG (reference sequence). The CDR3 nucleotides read TGTGCCTGGAGTGTACAACAGGGGGTAGCCGGGGAGCTGTTTTTT. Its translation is CAWSVQQGVAGELFF.

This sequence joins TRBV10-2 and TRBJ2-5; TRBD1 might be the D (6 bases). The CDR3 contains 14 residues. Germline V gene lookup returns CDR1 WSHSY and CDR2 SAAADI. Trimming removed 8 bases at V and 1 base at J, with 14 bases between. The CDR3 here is CASGEWTAQETQYF. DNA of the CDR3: TGCGCCAGCGGAGAATGGACAGCCCAAGAGACCCAGTACTTC.

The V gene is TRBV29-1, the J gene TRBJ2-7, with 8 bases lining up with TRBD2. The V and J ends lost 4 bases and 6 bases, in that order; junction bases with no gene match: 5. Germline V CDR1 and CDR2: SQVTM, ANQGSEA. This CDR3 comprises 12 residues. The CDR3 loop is CSVGTSFAEQYF. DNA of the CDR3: TGCAGCGTTGGGACTAGCTTCGCCGAGCAGTACTTC.

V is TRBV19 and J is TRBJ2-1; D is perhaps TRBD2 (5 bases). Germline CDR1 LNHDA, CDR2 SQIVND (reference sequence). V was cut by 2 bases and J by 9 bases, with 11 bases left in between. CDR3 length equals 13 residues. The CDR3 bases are TGTGCCAGTAGTATAAAGAGGGATAGTGAGCAGTTCTTC. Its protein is CASSIKRDSEQFF.

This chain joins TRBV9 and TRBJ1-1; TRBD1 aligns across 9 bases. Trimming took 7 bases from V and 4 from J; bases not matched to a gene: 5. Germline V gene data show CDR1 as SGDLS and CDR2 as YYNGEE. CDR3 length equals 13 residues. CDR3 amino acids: CASGTGTVTEAFF. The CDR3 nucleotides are TGTGCCAGCGGGACAGGGACCGTCACTGAAGCTTTCTTT.

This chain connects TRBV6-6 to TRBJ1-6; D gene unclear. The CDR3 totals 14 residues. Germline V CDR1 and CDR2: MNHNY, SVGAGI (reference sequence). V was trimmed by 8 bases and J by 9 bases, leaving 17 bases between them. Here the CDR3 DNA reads TGTGCCAGCCTCGGCGGGAGGACTGCTTCACCCCTCCACTTT. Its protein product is CASLGGRTASPLHF.

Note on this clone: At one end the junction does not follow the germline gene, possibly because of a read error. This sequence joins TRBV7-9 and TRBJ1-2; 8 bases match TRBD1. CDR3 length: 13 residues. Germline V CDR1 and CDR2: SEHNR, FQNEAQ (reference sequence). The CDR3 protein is CSSSSQGAGGYTF. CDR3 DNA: TGTTCCAGCAGCTCCCAGGGGGCAGGGGGCTACACCTTC.

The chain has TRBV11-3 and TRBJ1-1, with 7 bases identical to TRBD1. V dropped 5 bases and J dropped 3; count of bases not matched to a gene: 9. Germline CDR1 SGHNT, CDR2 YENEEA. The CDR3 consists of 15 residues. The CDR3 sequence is CASSPGQVGDTEAFF. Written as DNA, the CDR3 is TGTGCCAGCAGCCCCGGACAGGTGGGAGACACTGAAGCTTTCTTT.

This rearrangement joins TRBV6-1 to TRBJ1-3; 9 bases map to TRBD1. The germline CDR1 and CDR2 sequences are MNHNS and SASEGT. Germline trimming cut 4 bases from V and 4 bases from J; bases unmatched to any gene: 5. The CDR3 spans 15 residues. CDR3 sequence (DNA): TGTGCCAGCAGTGCGGACAGGGGTGAAGGAAACACCATATATTTT. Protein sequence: CASSADRGEGNTIYF.

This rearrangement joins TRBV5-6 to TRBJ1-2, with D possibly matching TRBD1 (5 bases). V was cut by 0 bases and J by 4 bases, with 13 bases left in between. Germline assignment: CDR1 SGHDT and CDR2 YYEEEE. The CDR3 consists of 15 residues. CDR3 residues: CASSLDRSGIYGYTF. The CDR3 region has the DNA TGTGCCAGCAGCTTGGATCGATCAGGGATCTATGGCTACACCTTC.

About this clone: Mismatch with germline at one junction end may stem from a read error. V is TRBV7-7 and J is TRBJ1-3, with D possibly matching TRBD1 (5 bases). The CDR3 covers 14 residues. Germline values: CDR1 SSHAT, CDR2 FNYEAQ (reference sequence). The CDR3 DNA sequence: TGTGCTAGCAGCTTAGACAGCTCTGGAAACACCATATATTTT. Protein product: CASSLDSSGNTIYF. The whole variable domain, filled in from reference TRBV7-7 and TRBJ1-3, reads GAGVSQSPRYKVTKRGQDVTLRCDPISSHATLYWYQQALGQGPEFLTYFNYEAQPDKSGLPSDRFSAERPEGSISTLTIQRTEQRDSAMYRCASSLDSSGNTIYFGEGSWLTVV.

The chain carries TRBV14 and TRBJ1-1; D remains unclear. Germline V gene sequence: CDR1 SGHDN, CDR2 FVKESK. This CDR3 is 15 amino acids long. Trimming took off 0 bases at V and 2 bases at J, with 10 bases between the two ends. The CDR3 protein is CASSQDTVPNTEAFF. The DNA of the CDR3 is TGTGCCAGCAGCCAAGACACAGTACCTAACACTGAAGCTTTCTTT.

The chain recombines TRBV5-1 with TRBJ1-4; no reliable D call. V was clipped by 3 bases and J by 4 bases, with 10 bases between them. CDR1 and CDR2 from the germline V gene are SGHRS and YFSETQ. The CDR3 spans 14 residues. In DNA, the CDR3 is TGCGCCAGCAGCTCCGGGTCCTTTAATGAAAAACTGTTTTTT. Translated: CASSSGSFNEKLFF.